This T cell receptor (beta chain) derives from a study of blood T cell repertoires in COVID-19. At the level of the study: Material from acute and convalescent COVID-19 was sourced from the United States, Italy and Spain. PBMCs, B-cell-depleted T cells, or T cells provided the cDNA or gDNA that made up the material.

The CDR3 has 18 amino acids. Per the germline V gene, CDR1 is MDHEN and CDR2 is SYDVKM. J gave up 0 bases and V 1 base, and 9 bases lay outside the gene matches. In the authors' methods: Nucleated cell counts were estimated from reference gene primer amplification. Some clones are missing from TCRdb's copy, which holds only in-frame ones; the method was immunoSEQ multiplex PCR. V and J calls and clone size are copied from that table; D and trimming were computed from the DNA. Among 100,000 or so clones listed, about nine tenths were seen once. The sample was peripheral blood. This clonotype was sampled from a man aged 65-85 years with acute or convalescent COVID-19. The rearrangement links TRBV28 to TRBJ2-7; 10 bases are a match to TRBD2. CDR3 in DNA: TGTGCCAGCAGTTTATCCGACCTAGCGGGAGCTTTCTCCTACGAGCAGTACTTC. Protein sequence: CASSLSDLAGAFSYEQYF.